The clone carrying this T cell receptor beta chain occurred a few times. Its matching antigen is unknown. The sample comes from a study of human T cells and chemical hapten exposure. As for the study in general: Upper back patch tests used 0.01% DPC, scored after 6 days.

Overall study results and limits: Versus controls, expanded TCRs had significantly more large CDR3 similarity clusters.

Trimming removed 5 bases at V and 4 bases at J, with 12 bases between. The CDR3 has 14 amino acids. Time point described: patch test 2, 6 weeks after DPC sensitization. Treatment in this sample: therapeutic diphenylcyclopropenone sensitization with weekly scalp DPC. From whole blood left unfractionated, total RNA was extracted. In TCRdb, the RACE reads were re-called with MiXCR into one record per CDR3 protein. The top ten hold approximately 7.1% of the sample, which has about 43,000 distinct CDR3 sequences, around 3.2% seen once. This TCR was sampled from a man aged 35 to 55 with alopecia areata. Some clones in this sample may be carry-over from other donors' samples. Source: whole blood, taken in connection with sensitization to the hapten diphenylcyclopropenone (DPC). This chain joins TRBV12-3 or TRBV12-4 and TRBJ1-5; TRBD1 is a possible D gene (5 bases). Here the CDR3 DNA reads TGTGCCAGCAGTCCGGGACGGATTAATCAGCCCCAGCATTTT. Its protein is CASSPGRINQPQHF.